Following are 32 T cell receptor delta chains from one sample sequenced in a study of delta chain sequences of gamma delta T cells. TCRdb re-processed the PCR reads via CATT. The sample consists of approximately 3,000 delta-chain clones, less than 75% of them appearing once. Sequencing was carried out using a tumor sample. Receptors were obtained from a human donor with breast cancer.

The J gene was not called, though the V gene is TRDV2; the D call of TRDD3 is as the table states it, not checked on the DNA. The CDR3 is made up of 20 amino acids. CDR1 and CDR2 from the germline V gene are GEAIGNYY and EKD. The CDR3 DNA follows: TGTGCCTGTGACCTCGTTGCGGGGTCTGATAACCACAACTTCACCAATAGACTCTTTTTT. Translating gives CACDLVAGSDNHNFTNRLFF.

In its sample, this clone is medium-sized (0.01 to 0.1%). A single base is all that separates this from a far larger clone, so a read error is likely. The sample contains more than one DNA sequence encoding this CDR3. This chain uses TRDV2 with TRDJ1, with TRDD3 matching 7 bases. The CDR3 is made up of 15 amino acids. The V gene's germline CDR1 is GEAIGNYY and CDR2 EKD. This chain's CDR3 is CACDPVGEDTDKLIF. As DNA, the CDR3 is TGTGCCTGTGACCCAGTGGGGGAGGACACCGATAAACTCATATTT.

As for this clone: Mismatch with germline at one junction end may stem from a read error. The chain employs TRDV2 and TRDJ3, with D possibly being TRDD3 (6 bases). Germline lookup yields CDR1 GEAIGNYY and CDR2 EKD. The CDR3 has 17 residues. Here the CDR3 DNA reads TGTGCCTGTGACCCGATGAGATACGGCCGGGACACGCGACAGATGTTTTTC. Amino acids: CACDPMRYGRDTRQMFF.

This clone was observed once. CDR3 DNA: TGTGCCTGTGACGGTGACTTCACCCCTGGGGGATACCTCTCGTACACCGATAAACTCATCTTT. Translated, it gives CACDGDFTPGGYLSYTDKLIF. The gene calls are TRDV2 and TRDJ1; 11 nucleotides match TRDD3. Unmatched junction bases numbered 20, after V lost 3 bases and J lost 0 bases. CDR3 length: 21 residues. Germline CDR1 reads GEAIGNYY; CDR2 reads EKD.

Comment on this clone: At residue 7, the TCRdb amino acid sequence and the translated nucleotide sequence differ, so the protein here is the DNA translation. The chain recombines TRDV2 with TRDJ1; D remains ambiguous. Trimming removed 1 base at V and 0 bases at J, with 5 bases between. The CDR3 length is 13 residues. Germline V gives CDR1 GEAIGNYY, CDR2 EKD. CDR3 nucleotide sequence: TGTGCCTGTGACACGTGGGACACCGATAAACTCATCTTT. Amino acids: CACDTWDTDKLIF.

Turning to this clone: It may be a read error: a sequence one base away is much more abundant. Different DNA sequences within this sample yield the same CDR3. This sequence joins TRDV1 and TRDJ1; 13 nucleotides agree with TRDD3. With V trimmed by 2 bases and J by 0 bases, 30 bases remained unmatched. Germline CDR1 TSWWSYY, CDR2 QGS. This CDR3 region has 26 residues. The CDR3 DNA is TGTGCTCTTGGGGAAAGATACAAATGGACGTCCCCTCTCTACTGGGGGATACGAACACACACCGATAAACTCATCTTT. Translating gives CALGERYKWTSPLYWGIRTHTDKLIF.

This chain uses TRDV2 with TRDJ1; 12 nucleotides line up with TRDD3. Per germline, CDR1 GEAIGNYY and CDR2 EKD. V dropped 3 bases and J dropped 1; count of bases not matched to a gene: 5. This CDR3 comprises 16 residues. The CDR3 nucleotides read TGTGCCTGTGACTCACTGGGGGATACCAGCACCGATAAACTCATCTTT. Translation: CACDSLGDTSTDKLIF.

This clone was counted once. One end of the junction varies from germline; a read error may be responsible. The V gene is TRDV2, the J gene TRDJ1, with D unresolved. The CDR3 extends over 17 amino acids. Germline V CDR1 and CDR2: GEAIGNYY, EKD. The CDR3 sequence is CACDATKPRVNSDKLIF. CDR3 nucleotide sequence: TGTGCCTGTGACGCAACCAAACCCCGCGTGAACAGCGATAAACTCATATTT.

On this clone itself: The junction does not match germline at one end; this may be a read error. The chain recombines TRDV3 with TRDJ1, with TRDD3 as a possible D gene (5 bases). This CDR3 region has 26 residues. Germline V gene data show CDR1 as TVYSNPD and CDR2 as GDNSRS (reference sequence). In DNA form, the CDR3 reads TGTTCTGCCTCTTATACATATCTTACGCTGCCGACGATACTCCTTTGGGATTACGCGGGCTCCGACGTATTCTTCTTT. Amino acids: CSASYTYLTLPTILLWDYAGSDVFFF. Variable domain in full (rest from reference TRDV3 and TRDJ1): CDKVTQSSPDQTVASGSEVVLLCTYDTVYSNPDLFWYRIRPDYSFQFVFYGDNSRSEGADFTQGRFSVKHILTQKAFHLVISPVRTEDSATYYCSASYTYLTLPTILLWDYAGSDVFFFGKGTRVTVEP.

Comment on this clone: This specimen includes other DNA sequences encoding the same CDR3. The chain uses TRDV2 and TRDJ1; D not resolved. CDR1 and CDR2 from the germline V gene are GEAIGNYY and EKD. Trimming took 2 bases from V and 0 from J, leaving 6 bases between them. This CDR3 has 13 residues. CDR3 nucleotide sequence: TGTGCCTGTGACAGACCTTACACCGATAAACTCATCTTT. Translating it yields CACDRPYTDKLIF.

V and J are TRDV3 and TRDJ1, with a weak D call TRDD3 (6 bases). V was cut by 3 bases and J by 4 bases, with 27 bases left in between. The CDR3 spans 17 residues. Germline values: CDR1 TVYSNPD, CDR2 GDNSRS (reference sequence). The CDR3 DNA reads TGTGCCTTGACTCCGTGGTGCTGGGGCATACACAACGATAAACTCATCTTT. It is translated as CALTPWCWGIHNDKLIF.

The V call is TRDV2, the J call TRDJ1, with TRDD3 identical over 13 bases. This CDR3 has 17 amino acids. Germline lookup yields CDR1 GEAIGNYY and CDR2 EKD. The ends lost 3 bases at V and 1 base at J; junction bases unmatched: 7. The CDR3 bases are TGTGCCTGTGACGACTTACTGGGGGATACGAGCACCGATAAACTCATCTTT. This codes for CACDDLLGDTSTDKLIF.

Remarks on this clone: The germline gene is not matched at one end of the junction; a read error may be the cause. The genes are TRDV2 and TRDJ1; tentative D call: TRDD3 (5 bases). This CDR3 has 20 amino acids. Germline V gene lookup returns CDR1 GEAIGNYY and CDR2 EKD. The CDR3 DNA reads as TGTGCCTGTGACATAGTGTCAGGGGAGGTGGACCGCACTTACACCGATATACTCATCTTT. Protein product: CACDIVSGEVDRTYTDILIF.

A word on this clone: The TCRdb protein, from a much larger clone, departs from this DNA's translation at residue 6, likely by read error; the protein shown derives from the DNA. Here the CDR3 DNA reads TGTGCCTGTGACTCACCTACCTCCTGGGACACCCGACAGATGTTTTTC. Translation gives CACDSPTSWDTRQMFF. The V and J genes are TRDV2 and TRDJ3; perhaps TRDD2 as D (5 bases). This CDR3 spans 16 amino acids. Germline CDR1 GEAIGNYY, CDR2 EKD. The V end was cut by 3 bases, the J end by 0 bases, with 8 bases between.

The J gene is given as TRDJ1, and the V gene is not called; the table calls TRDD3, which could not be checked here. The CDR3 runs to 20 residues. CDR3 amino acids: CAGDSVSREDEGLYTDKLIF. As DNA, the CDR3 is TGTGCCGGTGACAGCGTGTCCAGGGAGGATGAGGGGCTGTACACCGATAAACTCATCTTT.

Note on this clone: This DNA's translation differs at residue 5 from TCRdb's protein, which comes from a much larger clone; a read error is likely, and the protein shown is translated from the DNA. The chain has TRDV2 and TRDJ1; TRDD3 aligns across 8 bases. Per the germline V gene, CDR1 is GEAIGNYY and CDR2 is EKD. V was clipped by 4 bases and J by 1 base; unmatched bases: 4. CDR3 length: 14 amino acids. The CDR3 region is CACDPLGGTDKLIF. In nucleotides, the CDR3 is TGTGCCTGTGATCCACTGGGGGGCACCGATAAACTCATCTTT.

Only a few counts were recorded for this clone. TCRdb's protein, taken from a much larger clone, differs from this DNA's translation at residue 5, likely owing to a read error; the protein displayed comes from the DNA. CDR3 in amino acids: CACDSILGEYTDKLIF. Here the CDR3 DNA reads TGTGCCTGTGACTCAATACTGGGGGAATACACCGATAAACTCATCTTT. The V call is TRDV2, the J call TRDJ1, with 9 positions matching TRDD3. This CDR3 comprises 16 residues. Germline lookup yields CDR1 GEAIGNYY and CDR2 EKD. J lost 0 bases, V lost 3 bases, and 7 bases had no gene match.

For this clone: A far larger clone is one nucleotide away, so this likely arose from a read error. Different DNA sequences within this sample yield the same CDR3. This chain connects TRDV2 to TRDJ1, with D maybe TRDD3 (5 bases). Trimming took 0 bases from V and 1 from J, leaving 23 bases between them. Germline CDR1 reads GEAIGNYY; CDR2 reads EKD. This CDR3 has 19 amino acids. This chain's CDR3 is CACDTVPPGGRTVTDKLIF. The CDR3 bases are TGTGCCTGTGACACCGTGCCACCCGGGGGCCGCACTGTCACCGATAAACTCATCTTT.

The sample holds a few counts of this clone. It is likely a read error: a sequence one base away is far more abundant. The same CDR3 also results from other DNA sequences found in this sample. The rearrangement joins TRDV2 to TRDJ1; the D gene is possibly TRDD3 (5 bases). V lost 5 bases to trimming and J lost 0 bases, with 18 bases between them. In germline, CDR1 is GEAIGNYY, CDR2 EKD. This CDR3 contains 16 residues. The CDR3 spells CACVSLDGDHTDKLIF. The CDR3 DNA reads TGTGCCTGTGTTTCCCTGGACGGGGACCACACCGATAAACTCATCTTT.

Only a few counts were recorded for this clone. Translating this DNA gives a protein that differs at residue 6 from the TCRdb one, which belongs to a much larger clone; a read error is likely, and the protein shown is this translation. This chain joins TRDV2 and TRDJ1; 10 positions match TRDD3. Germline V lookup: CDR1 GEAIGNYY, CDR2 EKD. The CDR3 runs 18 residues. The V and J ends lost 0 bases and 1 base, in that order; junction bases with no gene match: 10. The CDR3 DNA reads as TGTGCCTGTGACACCTTCCGTGGGGGATACTCCCCCACCGATAAACTCATCTTT. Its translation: CACDTFRGGYSPTDKLIF.

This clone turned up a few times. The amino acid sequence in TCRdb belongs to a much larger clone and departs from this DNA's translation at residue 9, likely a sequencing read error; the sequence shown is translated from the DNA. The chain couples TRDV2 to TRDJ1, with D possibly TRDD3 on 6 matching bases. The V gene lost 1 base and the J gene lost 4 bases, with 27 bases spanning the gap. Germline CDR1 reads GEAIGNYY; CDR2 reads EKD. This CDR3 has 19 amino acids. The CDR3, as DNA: TGTGCCTGTGACACTATAGGCTGGGAGATACGCGACGGGGTCGATAAACTCATCTTT. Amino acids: CACDTIGWEIRDGVDKLIF.

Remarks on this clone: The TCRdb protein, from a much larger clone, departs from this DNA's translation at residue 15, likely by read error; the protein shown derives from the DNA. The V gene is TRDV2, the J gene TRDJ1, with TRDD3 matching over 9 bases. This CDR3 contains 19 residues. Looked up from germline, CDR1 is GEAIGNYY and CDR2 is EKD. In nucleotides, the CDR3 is TGTGCCTGTGACTCCCTTTGGCAAACGGGGATACGTTACACCGCTAAACTCATCTTT. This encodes CACDSLWQTGIRYTAKLIF.

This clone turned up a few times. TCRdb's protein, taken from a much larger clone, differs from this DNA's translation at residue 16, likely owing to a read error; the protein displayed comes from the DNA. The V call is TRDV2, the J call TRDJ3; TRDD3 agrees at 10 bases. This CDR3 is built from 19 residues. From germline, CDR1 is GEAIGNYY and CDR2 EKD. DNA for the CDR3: TGTGCCTGTGACACCGCTGGGGGATATAGCTCCTGGGACACCCGAAAGATGTTTTTC. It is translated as CACDTAGGYSSWDTRKMFF.

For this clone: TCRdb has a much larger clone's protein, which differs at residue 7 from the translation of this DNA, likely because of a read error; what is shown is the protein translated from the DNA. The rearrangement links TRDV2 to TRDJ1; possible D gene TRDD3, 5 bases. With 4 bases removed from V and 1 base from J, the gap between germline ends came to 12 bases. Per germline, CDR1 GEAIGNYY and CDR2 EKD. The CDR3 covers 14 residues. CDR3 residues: CACDRLVGTDKLIF. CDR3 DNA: TGTGCCTGTGATCGACTGGTGGGCACCGATAAACTCATCTTT.

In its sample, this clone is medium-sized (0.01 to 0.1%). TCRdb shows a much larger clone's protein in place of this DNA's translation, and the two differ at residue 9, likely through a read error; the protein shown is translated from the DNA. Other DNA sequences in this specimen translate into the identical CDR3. CDR3 bases: TGTGCCTGTGACACCGTGTCAAGGGATGGGGACCGACCTTACACCGATAAACTCATCTTT. This encodes CACDTVSRDGDRPYTDKLIF. V and J are TRDV2 and TRDJ1; D may be TRDD3 (5 bases). Germline CDR1 reads GEAIGNYY; CDR2 reads EKD. CDR3 size: 20 residues. Trimming removed 0 bases from V and 0 bases from J, with 25 bases in between.

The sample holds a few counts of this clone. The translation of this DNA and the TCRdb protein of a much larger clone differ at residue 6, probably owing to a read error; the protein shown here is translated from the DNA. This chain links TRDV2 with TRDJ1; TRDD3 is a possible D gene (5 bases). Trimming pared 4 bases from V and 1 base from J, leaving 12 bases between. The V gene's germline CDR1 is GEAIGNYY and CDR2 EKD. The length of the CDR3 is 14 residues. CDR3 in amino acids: CACDRQGGTDKLIF. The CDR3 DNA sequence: TGTGCCTGTGATCGACAGGGGGGCACCGATAAACTCATCTTT.

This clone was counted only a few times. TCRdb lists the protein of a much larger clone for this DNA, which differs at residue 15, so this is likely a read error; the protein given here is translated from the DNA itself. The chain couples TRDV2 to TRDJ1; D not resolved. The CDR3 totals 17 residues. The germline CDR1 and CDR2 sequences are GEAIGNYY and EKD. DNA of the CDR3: TGTGCCTGTGACTCATCCACACCCCGCTTGAACACCGATAAACCCATCTTT. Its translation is CACDSSTPRLNTDKPIF.

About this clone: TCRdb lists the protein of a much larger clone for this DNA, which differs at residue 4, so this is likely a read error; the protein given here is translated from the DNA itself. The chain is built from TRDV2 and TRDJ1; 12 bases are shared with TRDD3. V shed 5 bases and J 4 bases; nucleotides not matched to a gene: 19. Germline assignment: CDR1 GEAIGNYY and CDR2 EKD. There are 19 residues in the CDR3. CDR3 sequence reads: CACVTIGWGIRDGVDKLIF. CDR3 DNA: TGTGCCTGTGTCACTATAGGCTGGGGGATACGCGACGGGGTCGATAAACTCATCTTT.

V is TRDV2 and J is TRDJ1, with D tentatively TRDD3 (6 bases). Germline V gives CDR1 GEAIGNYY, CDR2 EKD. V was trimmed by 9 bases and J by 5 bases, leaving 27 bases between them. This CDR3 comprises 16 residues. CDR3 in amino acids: CARFSTGYSRTDKLIF. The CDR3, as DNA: TGTGCCCGTTTCTCCACTGGATACTCTCGCACGGATAAACTCATCTTT.

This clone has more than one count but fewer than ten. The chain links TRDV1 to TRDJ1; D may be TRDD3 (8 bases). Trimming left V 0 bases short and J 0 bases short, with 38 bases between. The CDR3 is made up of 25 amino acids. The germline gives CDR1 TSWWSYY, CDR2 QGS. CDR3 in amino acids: CALGELILYRYSYVDGIRNTDKLIF. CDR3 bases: TGTGCTCTTGGGGAACTAATTTTGTACCGATATTCCTACGTAGATGGGATACGAAACACCGATAAACTCATCTTT.

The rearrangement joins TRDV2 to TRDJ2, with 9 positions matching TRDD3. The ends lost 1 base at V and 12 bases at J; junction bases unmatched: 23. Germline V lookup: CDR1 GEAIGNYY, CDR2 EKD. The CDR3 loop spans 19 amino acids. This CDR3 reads CACDTVRIRGYDLIFELFF. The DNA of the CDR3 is TGTGCCTGTGACACTGTGCGGATTAGGGGATACGATTTGATCTTTGAACTCTTCTTT.

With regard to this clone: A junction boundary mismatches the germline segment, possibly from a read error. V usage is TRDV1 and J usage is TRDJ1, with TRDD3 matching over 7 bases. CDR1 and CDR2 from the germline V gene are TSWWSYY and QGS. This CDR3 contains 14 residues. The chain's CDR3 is CARGAYWWIRELIF. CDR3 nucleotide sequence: TGTGCTCGTGGGGCCTACTGGTGGATACGAGAACTCATCTTT.